One and the same sample provided the 27 T cell receptor beta chains below, sequenced in a study of T cells in localized non-small cell lung cancer. TCRdb's copy holds only in-frame clones and misses some; the assay was immunoSEQ multiplex PCR. The sample lists roughly 1,700 clones; 29% were seen once. Sequencing was performed on normal lung tissue next to the tumor, taken before any cancer treatment. Receptor source: a woman aged 40 to 75 with stage III lung adenocarcinoma.

The rearrangement uses TRBV11-3 and TRBJ2-1, with a possible D match to TRBD2 (6 bases). The CDR3 length is 19 residues. Per the germline V gene, CDR1 is SGHNT and CDR2 is YENEEA. Trimming removed 3 bases at V and 0 bases at J, with 21 bases between. As DNA, the CDR3 is TGTGCCAGCAGCTTTGGAGGCACGGCGGGAACTCTCTCCTACAATGAGCAGTTCTTC. Encoded protein: CASSFGGTAGTLSYNEQFF.

J is TRBJ2-1 and V is TRBV30; 15 positions match TRBD2. Germline V gene lookup returns CDR1 GTSNPN and CDR2 SVGIG (reference sequence). This CDR3 has 16 residues. The junction had 3 bases not matched to a gene; V was cut back by 2 bases and J by 4 bases. CDR3: CAWSRTSGGAYNEQFF. The CDR3 DNA sequence: TGTGCCTGGAGTAGGACTAGCGGGGGGGCGTACAATGAGCAGTTCTTC.

This clone was seen more than once but under ten times. CDR3 in amino acids: CASRQTGYTEAFF. The DNA for the CDR3 is TGTGCCAGCAGACAGACAGGGTACACTGAAGCTTTCTTT. The chain uses TRBV6-8 and TRBJ1-1; TRBD1 agrees at 7 bases. CDR1 and CDR2 from the germline V gene are MNHGY and SAAAGT. The CDR3 totals 13 residues. Losses at the gene ends were 6 bases for V and 3 bases for J; bases not matched to a gene: 4.

In its sample, this clone was seen a few times. The rearrangement joins TRBV1 to TRBJ2-3; whether TRBD2, the table's D call, matches the DNA was not checked. TRBV1 is tagged as a pseudogene. This CDR3 contains 17 residues. As DNA, the CDR3 is TGCGCCAGCAGCCTAAATGGCCTAGCGGAACCCGGGGATACGCAGTATTTT. Encoded protein: CASSLNGLAEPGDTQYF.

The chain uses TRBV7-1 and TRBJ2-1; 7 bases align to TRBD1. TRBV7-1 is assigned to the ORF class and has an uncertain function. This CDR3 spans 13 amino acids. Trimming removed 5 bases from V and 8 bases from J; junction bases left unmatched: 6. The CDR3 bases are TGTGCCAGCAGCATAGGAACAGGGGATGAGCAGTTCTTC. It specifies CASSIGTGDEQFF.

The chain uses TRBV19 and TRBJ2-7, with a tentative D call TRBD2 (6 bases). Trimming shortened V by 4 bases and J by 0 bases, and 13 bases separated the two germline ends. Germline V gene lookup returns CDR1 LNHDA and CDR2 SQIVND (reference sequence). This CDR3 is built from 15 residues. Here the CDR3 reads CASSTIAENSYEQYF. The CDR3 DNA reads TGTGCCAGTAGTACCATAGCGGAGAACTCCTACGAGCAGTACTTC.

This clone was detected a few times. V usage is TRBV11-3 and J usage is TRBJ1-1; 11 bases line up with TRBD1. Germline V gene sequence: CDR1 SGHNT, CDR2 YENEEA. The CDR3 runs to 15 residues. V dropped 1 base and J dropped 7; count of bases not matched to a gene: 5. CDR3 nucleotides: TGTGCCAGCAGCTTAGTGGGGGGACAGGGGGTTGAAGCTTTCTTT. It yields the protein CASSLVGGQGVEAFF. Looking up the rest from reference TRBV11-3 and TRBJ1-1 gives the full variable domain: EAGVVQSPRYKIIEKKQPVAFWCNPISGHNTLYWYLQNLGQGPELLIRYENEEAVDDSQLPKDRFSAERLKGVDSTLKIQPAELGDSAVYLCASSLVGGQGVEAFFGQGTRLTVV.

The chain is built from TRBV28 and TRBJ1-1; D gene ambiguous. The length of the CDR3 is 12 residues. The V gene lost 2 bases and the J gene lost 7 bases, with 8 bases spanning the gap. CDR1 and CDR2 (germline): MDHEN, SYDVKM. The CDR3 nucleotides read TGTGCCAGCAGTTTAGCCAGGTATGAAGCTTTCTTT. It is translated as CASSLARYEAFF.

This clone is judged large. This sequence joins TRBV12-2 and TRBJ1-1. TRBV12-2 is a pseudogene. This CDR3 region has 17 residues. The CDR3 spells CVTLPELAGVRNTEAFF. CDR3 bases: TGTGTCACCCTTCCGGAGCTGGCCGGGGTGAGGAACACTGAAGCTTTCTTT.

The rearrangement uses TRBV28 and TRBJ2-5; D gene ambiguous. Germline assignment: CDR1 MDHEN and CDR2 SYDVKM. This CDR3 is built from 13 residues. Trimming shortened V by 6 bases and J by 7 bases, and 15 bases separated the two germline ends. CDR3 residues: CASRTGPLGTQYF. DNA of the CDR3: TGTGCCAGCAGGACTGGCCCTTTAGGGACCCAGTACTTC.

This clone was recorded a few times. The genes are TRBV28 and TRBJ1-1, with a possible D match to TRBD1 (5 bases). Germline CDR1 and CDR2: MDHEN and SYDVKM. The CDR3 extends over 15 amino acids. Deletions cut 3 bases from V and 2 bases from J, with 13 bases between. In DNA, the CDR3 is TGTGCCAGCAGTTTGGGGGGTGTGGCCAACACTGAAGCTTTCTTT. It specifies CASSLGGVANTEAFF.

The sample holds a few counts of this clone. The CDR3 coding sequence is TGTGCCAGCAGCCTCAACCAACGGGACCGAGAAGCTTTCTTT. It codes for CASSLNQRDREAFF. The genes are TRBV11-3 and TRBJ1-1; perhaps TRBD1 as D (5 bases). The CDR3 is made up of 14 amino acids. V lost 5 bases and J 8 bases, leaving 18 bases between the germline ends. The germline gives CDR1 SGHNT, CDR2 YENEEA. The complete variable domain, with remaining parts taken from reference TRBV11-3 and TRBJ1-1, reads EAGVVQSPRYKIIEKKQPVAFWCNPISGHNTLYWYLQNLGQGPELLIRYENEEAVDDSQLPKDRFSAERLKGVDSTLKIQPAELGDSAVYLCASSLNQRDREAFFGQGTRLTVV.

By proportion, this clone is medium-sized. The rearrangement joins TRBV11-1 to TRBJ1-1; maybe TRBD1 (5 bases). Germline-derived CDR1 and CDR2 are SGHAT and FQDESV (reference sequence). The CDR3 is made up of 14 amino acids. Trimming stripped 5 bases from V and 3 bases from J, with 13 bases between. The chain's CDR3 is CASSPGPLDTEAFF. Written as DNA, the CDR3 is TGTGCCAGCAGCCCGGGGCCCCTGGACACTGAAGCTTTCTTT.

V gene TRBV28 combines with J gene TRBJ1-1; D is possibly TRBD1 (6 bases). Germline V gives CDR1 MDHEN, CDR2 SYDVKM. The CDR3 totals 16 residues. V lost 5 bases to trimming and J lost 1 base, with 17 bases between them. As DNA, the CDR3 is TGTGCCAGCAGTCCCGAGGACAGCTCAGCGAACACTGAAGCTTTCTTT. Amino acids: CASSPEDSSANTEAFF. Drawing the rest from reference TRBV28 and TRBJ1-1, the complete variable domain is DVKVTQSSRYLVKRTGEKVFLECVQDMDHENMFWYRQDPGLGLRLIYFSYDVKMKEKGDIPEGYSVSREKKERFSLILESASTNQTSMYLCASSPEDSSANTEAFFGQGTRLTVV.

The J gene is TRBJ2-1, the V gene TRBV6-8, with 12 bases fitting TRBD1. V was clipped by 5 bases and J by 10 bases; unmatched bases: 9. CDR3 size: 15 residues. The V gene's germline CDR1 is MNHGY and CDR2 SAAAGT. DNA for the CDR3: TGTGCCAGCAGTCGCCGGGACAGGGGGCAATTCGAGCAGTTCTTC. Its translation: CASSRRDRGQFEQFF.

This clone showed up just a few times. J is TRBJ2-1 and V is TRBV6-8; 7 bases are shared with TRBD2. Germline CDR1 is MNHGY and CDR2 is SAAAGT. The CDR3 has 15 residues. J gave up 7 bases and V 0 bases, and 6 bases lay outside the gene matches. The CDR3 bases are TGTGCCAGCAGTTACTCGGCGGGAGCCCGAAATGAGCAGTTCTTC. It codes for CASSYSAGARNEQFF.

This clone was counted only a few times. The chain joins TRBV11-3 to TRBJ1-4; D might be TRBD1 (6 bases). Trimming removed 3 bases at V and 6 bases at J, with 11 bases between. This CDR3 region has 14 residues. Germline CDR1 and CDR2: SGHNT and YENEEA. For the CDR3, the DNA is TGTGCCAGCAGCTTGAGGGCAGGGGATGAAAAACTGTTTTTT. It translates to CASSLRAGDEKLFF.

The chain has TRBV19 and TRBJ1-3; TRBD1 is a possible D gene (6 bases). This CDR3 contains 16 residues. Germline-derived CDR1 and CDR2 are LNHDA and SQIVND (reference sequence). Trimming cost V 5 bases and J 0 bases, with 14 bases left between them. The CDR3 loop is CASSGRETGSGNTIYF. The CDR3 DNA is TGTGCCAGTAGTGGAAGAGAGACAGGCTCTGGAAACACCATATATTTT.

This clone was observed a few times. The rearrangement uses TRBV6-8 and TRBJ2-1; 7 positions agree with TRBD2. Germline lookup yields CDR1 MNHGY and CDR2 SAAAGT. The CDR3 runs 17 residues. The V and J ends lost 4 bases and 5 bases, in that order; junction bases with no gene match: 14. The CDR3 loop reads CASSSPRGRGYDNEQFF. Here the CDR3 DNA reads TGTGCCAGCAGTTCCCCCAGAGGGCGGGGGTACGACAATGAGCAGTTCTTC.

V gene TRBV30 combines with J gene TRBJ1-2; D perhaps matches TRBD1 (6 bases). The V and J ends lost 5 bases and 3 bases respectively, with 19 bases between them. The germline V gene encodes CDR1 GTSNPN and CDR2 SVGIG (reference sequence). This CDR3 has 15 amino acids. The chain's CDR3 is CAWARGGPGDYGYTF. As DNA, the CDR3 is TGTGCCTGGGCCCGGGGGGGGCCCGGAGACTATGGCTACACCTTC.

This chain uses TRBV11-3 with TRBJ2-1; D remains ambiguous. The length of the CDR3 is 15 residues. V was trimmed by 1 base and J by 0 bases, leaving 7 bases between them. The germline CDR1 and CDR2 sequences are SGHNT and YENEEA. This chain's CDR3 is CASSLVGFSYNEQFF. In DNA, the CDR3 is TGTGCCAGCAGCTTAGTCGGATTCTCCTACAATGAGCAGTTCTTC. Variable domain in full (rest from reference TRBV11-3 and TRBJ2-1): EAGVVQSPRYKIIEKKQPVAFWCNPISGHNTLYWYLQNLGQGPELLIRYENEEAVDDSQLPKDRFSAERLKGVDSTLKIQPAELGDSAVYLCASSLVGFSYNEQFFGPGTRLTVL.

This clone was seen more than once but under ten times. The V and J genes are TRBV9 and TRBJ2-3; the D call may be TRBD1 or TRBD2 (6 bases each). Germline CDR1 and CDR2: SGDLS and YYNGEE. The V end lost 3 bases, the J end lost 5 bases, and 19 bases lay between the germline ends. This CDR3 contains 16 residues. CDR3: CASSGYGGRRGDTQYF. The CDR3 coding sequence is TGTGCCAGCAGCGGCTACGGGGGCCGGAGGGGAGATACGCAGTATTTT.

The sample holds a few counts of this clone. The chain has TRBV19 and TRBJ1-1; no clear D gene. Germline CDR1 and CDR2: LNHDA and SQIVND (reference sequence). There are 13 residues in the CDR3. V gave up 4 bases and J gave up 5 bases, with 11 bases separating them. The CDR3 sequence is CASSNGLGTEAFF. CDR3 nucleotides: TGTGCCAGTAGTAACGGTCTCGGGACTGAAGCTTTCTTT. Drawing the rest from reference TRBV19 and TRBJ1-1, the complete variable domain is DGGITQSPKYLFRKEGQNVTLSCEQNLNHDAMYWYRQDPGQGLRLIYYSQIVNDFQKGDIAEGYSVSREKKESFPLTVTSAQKNPTAFYLCASSNGLGTEAFFGQGTRLTVV.

This clone was seen once. V usage is TRBV19 and J usage is TRBJ1-2, with no clear D. Trimming shortened V by 2 bases and J by 4 bases, and 11 bases separated the two germline ends. Germline V gene lookup returns CDR1 LNHDA and CDR2 SQIVND (reference sequence). The CDR3 consists of 14 residues. The CDR3 here is CASSINSGGYGYTF. For the CDR3, the DNA is TGTGCCAGTAGTATAAACAGTGGCGGCTATGGCTACACCTTC.

This clone was seen a handful of times. The chain joins TRBV9 to TRBJ2-5; a possible D gene is TRBD2 (6 bases). Trimming removed 4 bases from V and 4 bases from J, with 14 bases in between. Germline-derived CDR1 and CDR2 are SGDLS and YYNGEE. There are 14 residues in the CDR3. This CDR3 reads CASSPLLARETQYF. The CDR3 DNA sequence: TGTGCCAGCAGCCCCCTACTAGCCCGAGAGACCCAGTACTTC.

The chain carries TRBV11-3 and TRBJ1-1; D uncertain. Germline CDR1 SGHNT, CDR2 YENEEA. The CDR3 contains 15 residues. V was shortened by 5 bases and J by 1 base, with 14 bases between the two germline ends. DNA for the CDR3: TGTGCCAGCAGCATGGTCGGGATGAGGAACACTGAAGCTTTCTTT. It is translated as CASSMVGMRNTEAFF.

The chain is built from TRBV6-8 and TRBJ2-7; 11 nucleotides agree with TRBD1. The germline CDR1 and CDR2 sequences are MNHGY and SAAAGT. The J segment lost 3 bases and the V segment lost 6 bases, leaving 4 bases of the junction unmatched. The CDR3 is 14 residues long. CDR3 region: CASRWTGGFYEQYF. The DNA of the CDR3 is TGTGCCAGCAGGTGGACAGGGGGCTTCTACGAGCAGTACTTC.